Listed here are 21 T cell receptor beta chains from one sample, sequenced in a study of T cell repertoires in cytomegalovirus infection. TCRdb passed the reads through MiXCR, listing each CDR3 protein once. The sample includes about a million distinct CDR3 sequences, around 31% of them seen just once. For these TCRs, the target antigens are not known. The specimen comprised cultured CD8+ T cells from PBMCs, sampled from culture after CMV antigen stimulation. The receptors were sampled from a human donor in good health (CMV status not recorded). Some clones in this sample may be carry-over from other donors' samples.

This sequence joins TRBV4-1 and TRBJ1-6, with TRBD1 matching over 8 bases. J lost 4 bases, V lost 1 base, and 6 bases had no gene match. CDR1 and CDR2 (germline): MGHRA, YSYEKL. CDR3 size: 17 residues. The CDR3 loop is CASSQATGGPYNSPLHF. The CDR3 DNA follows: TGCGCCAGCAGCCAAGCAACAGGGGGTCCTTATAATTCACCCCTCCACTTT.

This chain's CDR3 is CASSQDIGQGNEQFF. For the CDR3, the DNA is TGTGCCAGCAGCCAAGATATAGGGCAGGGCAATGAGCAGTTCTTC. The chain carries TRBV3-1 and TRBJ2-1, with D possibly matching TRBD1 (5 bases). V dropped 0 bases and J dropped 6 bases, with 12 bases sitting between them. CDR3 length equals 15 residues. Germline V gene data show CDR1 as LGHDT and CDR2 as YNNKEL (reference sequence).

This clonotype occurred a few times. The V and J genes are TRBV2 and TRBJ2-3, with D hard to call. Germline V CDR1 and CDR2: SNHLY, FYNNEI. V was trimmed by 2 bases and J by 1 base, leaving 10 bases between them. The CDR3 length is 15 residues. CDR3 sequence: CASSERWPGTDTQYF. The CDR3 DNA is TGTGCCAGCAGTGAAAGGTGGCCCGGCACAGATACGCAGTATTTT.

A few counts support this clonotype. The V gene is TRBV7-6, the J gene TRBJ2-2; D might be TRBD2 (7 bases). Between the trimmed V and J ends, which lost 7 bases and 5 bases, there was a span of 17 bases. Looked up from germline, CDR1 is SGHVS and CDR2 is FNYEAQ. The length of the CDR3 is 15 residues. The CDR3 nucleotides read TGTGCCAGCAACCAAGACGGGGGGCATACCGGGGAGCTGTTTTTT. This gives the protein CASNQDGGHTGELFF.

This clonotype was detected a few times. The chain carries TRBV6-5 and TRBJ1-2; 8 bases agree with TRBD1. CDR3 length equals 12 residues. V dropped 10 bases and J dropped 6; count of bases not matched to a gene: 7. The germline CDR1 and CDR2 sequences are MNHEY and SVGAGI. The CDR3 region is CATTGQGNGYTF. The CDR3 region has the DNA TGTGCCACCACTGGACAGGGCAATGGCTACACCTTC.

V gene TRBV24-1 combines with J gene TRBJ2-1; D unclear. Germline loops: CDR1 KGHDR, CDR2 SFDVKD. This CDR3 contains 16 residues. The ends were cut back, 1 base at V and 0 bases at J, with 9 bases in the middle. CDR3 bases: TGTGCCACCAGTGATTTTCGCCAAAGCTCCTACAATGAGCAGTTCTTC. Residues: CATSDFRQSSYNEQFF.

This clonotype was counted at least ten times. The rearrangement uses TRBV7-2 and TRBJ2-3; 8 bases are shared with TRBD1. CDR3 size: 11 residues. Trimming cost V 7 bases and J 11 bases; bases outside gene matches: 5. In germline, CDR1 is SGHTA, CDR2 FQGNSA. The CDR3 region is CASTSTGEQYF. Here the CDR3 DNA reads TGTGCCAGCACTTCGACAGGGGAGCAGTATTTT.

This clonotype appeared a few times. The chain recombines TRBV6-5 with TRBJ1-2, with 10 bases identical to TRBD1. The CDR3 is 13 amino acids. Germline trimming cut 2 bases from V and 8 bases from J; bases unmatched to any gene: 2. Germline lookup yields CDR1 MNHEY and CDR2 SVGAGI. The CDR3 DNA reads as TGTGCCAGCAGTTACGGGACAGGGGCCGGCTACACCTTC. This gives the protein CASSYGTGAGYTF.

In its sample, this clonotype was seen a few times. The gene calls are TRBV3-1 and TRBJ2-3; 10 bases line up with TRBD2. Germline V gene lookup returns CDR1 LGHDT and CDR2 YNNKEL (reference sequence). The CDR3 runs to 16 residues. Losses at the gene ends were 2 bases for V and 1 base for J; bases not matched to a gene: 3. CDR3 protein: CASSQYLAGGTDTQYF. CDR3 nucleotide sequence: TGTGCCAGCAGCCAATACCTAGCGGGGGGCACAGATACGCAGTATTTT.

This clonotype was counted at least ten times. The chain is built from TRBV7-8 and TRBJ1-2; maybe TRBD1 (5 bases). Germline V gene data show CDR1 as SGHVS and CDR2 as FQNEAQ. V was pared by 5 bases and J by 6 bases, with 25 bases between. CDR3 length equals 17 residues. This CDR3 is CASSMFSGPRTLHGYTF. CDR3 bases: TGTGCCAGCAGCATGTTTTCGGGACCCCGAACCCTCCATGGCTACACCTTC.

This clonotype came up many times. The gene calls are TRBV7-3 and TRBJ2-2; no definite D call. Germline V gene sequence: CDR1 SGHTA, CDR2 FQGTGA. Trimming took 3 bases from V and 0 from J, leaving 11 bases between them. There are 16 residues in the CDR3. CDR3 sequence (DNA): TGTGCCAGCAGCTTCGAGGCGGTTACGAACACCGGGGAGCTGTTTTTT. Amino acids: CASSFEAVTNTGELFF.

This clonotype turned up a few times. The chain carries TRBV28 and TRBJ1-2, with a weak D call TRBD1 (6 bases). CDR3 length equals 12 residues. Between the trimmed V and J ends, which lost 5 bases and 8 bases, there was a span of 12 bases. Germline V gene data show CDR1 as MDHEN and CDR2 as SYDVKM. The CDR3 is CASSLGGLGYTF. In DNA form, the CDR3 reads TGTGCCAGCAGTCTGGGGGGGCTCGGCTACACCTTC.

The chain has TRBV4-3 and TRBJ1-5, with a tentative D call TRBD1 (5 bases). The CDR3 contains 16 residues. Trimming stripped 0 bases from V and 6 bases from J, with 15 bases between. CDR1 and CDR2 (germline): LGHNA, YSLEER. CDR3 residues: CASSQDSGLSGQPQHF. The CDR3 DNA reads TGCGCCAGCAGCCAAGATTCAGGGTTAAGCGGTCAGCCCCAGCATTTT.

The rearrangement joins TRBV7-6 to TRBJ2-7; 11 bases match TRBD1. Germline CDR1 is SGHVS and CDR2 is FNYEAQ. This CDR3 has 15 residues. V was pared by 5 bases and J by 2 bases, with 5 bases of the junction left unmatched. CDR3 region: CASSRTGGETYEQYV. CDR3 sequence (DNA): TGTGCCAGCAGCCGGACAGGGGGCGAGACCTACGAGCAGTACGTC.

CDR3 protein: CASGLVTGRGIYGYTF. The CDR3 nucleotides are TGTGCTAGTGGTTTGGTAACAGGAAGAGGGATCTATGGCTACACCTTC. The rearrangement uses TRBV12-5 and TRBJ1-2, with D perhaps TRBD1 (5 bases). CDR1 is LGHNT and CDR2 is FRNRAP in the germline V gene. The CDR3 is 16 residues long. The germline V and J ends were trimmed by 0 bases and 4 bases, with 15 bases remaining between them.

V usage is TRBV18 and J usage is TRBJ2-7; tentatively, D is TRBD1 or TRBD2 (5 bases each). There are 13 residues in the CDR3. Germline CDR1 and CDR2: KGHSH and LQKENI. V was trimmed by 1 base and J by 3 bases, leaving 7 bases between them. The CDR3 reads CASSPRDDYEQYV. The CDR3 DNA is TGTGCCAGCTCACCACGGGACGACTACGAGCAGTACGTC.

This clonotype was detected ten times or more. The chain employs TRBV28 and TRBJ2-2; perhaps TRBD1 as D (6 bases). The CDR3 spans 15 residues. Germline assignment: CDR1 MDHEN and CDR2 SYDVKM. Trimming took 4 bases from V and 0 from J, leaving 9 bases between them. This chain's CDR3 is CASSYEGANTGELFF. The CDR3, as DNA: TGTGCCAGCAGTTATGAGGGGGCGAACACCGGGGAGCTGTTTTTT. The complete variable domain, with remaining parts taken from reference TRBV28 and TRBJ2-2, reads DVKVTQSSRYLVKRTGEKVFLECVQDMDHENMFWYRQDPGLGLRLIYFSYDVKMKEKGDIPEGYSVSREKKERFSLILESASTNQTSMYLCASSYEGANTGELFFGEGSRLTVL.

CDR3 residues: CRVEGLAGDRQETQYF. In nucleotides, the CDR3 is TGCAGGGTCGAGGGACTAGCGGGGGACCGCCAAGAGACCCAGTACTTC. This chain joins TRBV29-1 and TRBJ2-5; the match to TRBD2 covers 14 bases. The CDR3 contains 16 residues. CDR1 and CDR2 (germline): SQVTM, ANQGSEA.

The genes are TRBV10-3 and TRBJ2-5; 8 bases fit TRBD1. The trim removed 2 bases at V and 1 base at J, leaving 3 bases unmatched. This CDR3 contains 15 residues. The germline gives CDR1 ENHRY, CDR2 SYGVKD. The CDR3 sequence is CAISEGGTGQETQYF. CDR3 in DNA: TGTGCCATCAGTGAGGGGGGGACAGGCCAAGAGACCCAGTACTTC.

This clonotype was recorded many times. The chain combines TRBV7-9 with TRBJ2-7, with TRBD2 matching over 7 bases. The J segment lost 1 base and the V segment lost 3 bases, leaving 9 bases of the junction unmatched. The CDR3 covers 16 residues. From germline, CDR1 is SEHNR and CDR2 FQNEAQ (reference sequence). The CDR3: CASSFNGAAGSYEQYF. The CDR3 DNA is TGTGCCAGCAGCTTTAACGGGGCAGCGGGGTCCTACGAGCAGTACTTC.

This chain joins TRBV5-6 and TRBJ2-7; D is perhaps TRBD1 or TRBD2 (6 bases each). The CDR3 consists of 13 residues. V was trimmed by 5 bases and J by 1 base, leaving 10 bases between them. In germline, CDR1 is SGHDT, CDR2 YYEEEE. The CDR3 is CASRQGGSYEQYF. DNA of the CDR3: TGTGCCAGCAGGCAAGGGGGGTCCTACGAGCAGTACTTC.